This T cell receptor (beta chain) was obtained from a study of cytomegalovirus exposure and HLA in healthy donors. Trimming left V 7 bases short and J 0 bases short, with 27 bases between. The CDR3 is 19 amino acids. The germline V gene encodes CDR1 SEHNR and CDR2 FQNEAQ (reference sequence). 13 Jbeta primers and 60 Vbeta primers were used for the PCR. Libraries were prepared by immunoSEQ multiplex PCR; TCRdb keeps only in-frame clonotypes and omits some of them. The sample lists 200,000 or so clones, about four fifths seen once, with less than 6% in the top ten. V is TRBV7-9 and J is TRBJ2-5; D might be TRBD1 (7 bases). The clonotype originates from a woman aged 25 to 39 in good health and CMV-seropositive. The sample taken for sequencing was PBMCs. CDR3 sequence reads: CASTRRGTAIMPHQETQYF. The CDR3 DNA reads as TGTGCCAGCACCCGGCGCGGGACAGCGATCATGCCGCACCAAGAGACCCAGTACTTC.